This TCR beta chain came from a study of cytomegalovirus exposure and HLA in healthy donors. PCR primers comprised 60 Vbeta and 13 Jbeta primers. Libraries were prepared by immunoSEQ multiplex PCR; TCRdb keeps only in-frame clonotypes and omits some of them. Among roughly 130,000 clones listed, about 74% were seen once. This clone occurred a few times. Its antigen is not identified. Per the germline V gene, CDR1 is SGHAT and CDR2 is FQNNGV. There are 15 residues in the CDR3. Trimming shortened V by 5 bases and J by 2 bases, and 13 bases separated the two germline ends. Findings of the study overall: One later analysis reportedly identified an Asian-associated ancestry cluster that showed fewer N-insertions than the approximately 600-donor mean.

The sequenced material came from PBMCs. The chain joins TRBV11-2 to TRBJ1-3, with TRBD1 as a possible D gene (5 bases). The receptor's source is a woman in her fifties or sixties in good health and CMV-seropositive. The CDR3 nucleotides are TGTGCCAGCAGCACAAGACAGTCCCCTGGAAACACCATATATTTT. Its translation is CASSTRQSPGNTIYF. Together with reference TRBV11-2 and TRBJ1-3, the CDR3 gives the full variable domain: EAGVAQSPRYKIIEKRQSVAFWCNPISGHATLYWYQQILGQGPKLLIQFQNNGVVDDSQLPKDRFSAERLKGVDSTLKIQPAKLEDSAVYLCASSTRQSPGNTIYFGEGSWLTVV.